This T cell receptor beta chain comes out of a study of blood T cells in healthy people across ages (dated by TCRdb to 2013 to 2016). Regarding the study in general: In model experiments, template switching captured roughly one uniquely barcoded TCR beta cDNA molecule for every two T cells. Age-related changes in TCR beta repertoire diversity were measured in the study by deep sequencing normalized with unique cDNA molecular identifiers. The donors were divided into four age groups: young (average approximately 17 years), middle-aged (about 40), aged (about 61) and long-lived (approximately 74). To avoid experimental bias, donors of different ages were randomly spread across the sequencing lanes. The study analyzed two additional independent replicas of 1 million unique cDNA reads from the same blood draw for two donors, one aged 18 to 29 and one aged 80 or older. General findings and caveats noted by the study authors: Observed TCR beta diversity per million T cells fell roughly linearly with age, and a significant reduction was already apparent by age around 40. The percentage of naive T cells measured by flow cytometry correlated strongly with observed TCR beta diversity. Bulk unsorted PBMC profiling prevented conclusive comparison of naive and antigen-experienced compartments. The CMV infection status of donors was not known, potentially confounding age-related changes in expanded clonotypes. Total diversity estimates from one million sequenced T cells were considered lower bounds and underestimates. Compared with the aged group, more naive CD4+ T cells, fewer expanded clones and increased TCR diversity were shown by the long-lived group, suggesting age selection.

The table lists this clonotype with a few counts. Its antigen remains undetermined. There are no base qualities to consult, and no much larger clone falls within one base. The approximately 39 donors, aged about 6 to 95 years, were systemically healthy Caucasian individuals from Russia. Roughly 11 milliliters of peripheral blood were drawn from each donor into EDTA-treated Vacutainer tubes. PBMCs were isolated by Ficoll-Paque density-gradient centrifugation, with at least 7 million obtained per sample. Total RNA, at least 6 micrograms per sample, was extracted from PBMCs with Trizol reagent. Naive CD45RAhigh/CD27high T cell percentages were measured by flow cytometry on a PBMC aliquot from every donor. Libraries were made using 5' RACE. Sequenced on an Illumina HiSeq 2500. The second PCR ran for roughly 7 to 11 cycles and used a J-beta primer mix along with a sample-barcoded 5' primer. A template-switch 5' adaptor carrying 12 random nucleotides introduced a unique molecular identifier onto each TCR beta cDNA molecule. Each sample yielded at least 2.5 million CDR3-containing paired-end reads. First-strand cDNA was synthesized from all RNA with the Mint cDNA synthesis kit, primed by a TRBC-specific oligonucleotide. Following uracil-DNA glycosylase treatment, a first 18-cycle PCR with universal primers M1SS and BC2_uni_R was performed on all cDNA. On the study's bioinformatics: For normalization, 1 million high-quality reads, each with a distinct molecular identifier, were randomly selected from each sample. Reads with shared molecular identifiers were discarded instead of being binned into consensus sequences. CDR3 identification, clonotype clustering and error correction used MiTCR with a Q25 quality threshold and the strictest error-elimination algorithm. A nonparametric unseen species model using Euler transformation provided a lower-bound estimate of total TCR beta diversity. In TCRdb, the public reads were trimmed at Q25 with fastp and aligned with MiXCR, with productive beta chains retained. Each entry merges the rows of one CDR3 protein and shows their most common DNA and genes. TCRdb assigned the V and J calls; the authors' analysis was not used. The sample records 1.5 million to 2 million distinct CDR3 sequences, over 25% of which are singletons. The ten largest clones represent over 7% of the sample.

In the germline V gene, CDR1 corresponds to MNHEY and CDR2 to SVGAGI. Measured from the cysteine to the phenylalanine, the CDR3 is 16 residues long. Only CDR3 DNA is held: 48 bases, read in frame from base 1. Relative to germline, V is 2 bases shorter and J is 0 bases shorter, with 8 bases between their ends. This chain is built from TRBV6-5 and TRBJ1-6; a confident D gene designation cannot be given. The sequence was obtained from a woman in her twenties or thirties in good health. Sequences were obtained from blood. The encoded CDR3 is CASSYGGHSYNSPLHF. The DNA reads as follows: TGTGCCAGCAGTTACGGCGGCCACTCCTATAATTCACCCCTCCACTTT.